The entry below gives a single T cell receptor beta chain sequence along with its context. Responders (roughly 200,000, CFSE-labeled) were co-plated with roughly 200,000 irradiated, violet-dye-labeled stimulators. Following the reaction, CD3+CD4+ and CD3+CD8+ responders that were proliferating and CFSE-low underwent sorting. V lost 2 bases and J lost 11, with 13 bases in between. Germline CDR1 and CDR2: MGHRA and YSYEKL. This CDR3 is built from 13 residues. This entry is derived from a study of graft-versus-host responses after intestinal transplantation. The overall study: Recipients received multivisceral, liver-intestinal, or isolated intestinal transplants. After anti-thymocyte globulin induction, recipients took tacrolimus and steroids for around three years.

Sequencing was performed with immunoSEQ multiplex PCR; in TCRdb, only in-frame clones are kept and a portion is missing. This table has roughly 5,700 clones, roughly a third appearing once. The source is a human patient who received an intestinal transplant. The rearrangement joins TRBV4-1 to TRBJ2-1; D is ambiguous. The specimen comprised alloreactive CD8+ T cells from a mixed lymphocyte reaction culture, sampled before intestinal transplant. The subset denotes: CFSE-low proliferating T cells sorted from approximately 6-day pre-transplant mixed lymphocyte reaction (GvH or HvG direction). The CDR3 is CASSQHYKSKQFF. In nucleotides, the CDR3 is TGCGCCAGCAGCCAACACTATAAGTCCAAGCAGTTCTTC.